This TCR beta chain was sequenced in a study of CD8+ T cells in alopecia areata. This clone showed up just once. Sample treatment: oral pan-JAK inhibitor, 5-10 mg twice daily. The CDR3 has 14 amino acids. Germline loops: CDR1 MGHRA, CDR2 YSYEKL. V was pared by 4 bases and J by 1 base, with 11 bases between. In each case, RNA was isolated and then reverse transcribed into cDNA as the sequencing template. The method was immunoSEQ multiplex PCR; TCRdb's version includes in-frame clones alone and lacks a portion of them. Among around 100,000 clones listed, less than 75% were seen once. Here the sequenced sample was CD8+ T cells sorted from blood, taken at week 24, from a patient treated with tofacitinib. The chain is built from TRBV4-1 and TRBJ2-7; weak D call: TRBD2 (6 bases). The TCR originated in a human donor with alopecia areata. In DNA form, the CDR3 reads TGCGCCAGCAGCCTCCGCGGGGATTCCTACGAGCAGTACTTC. Translated, it gives CASSLRGDSYEQYF.